The 27 T cell receptor beta chains given below trace back to one sample, sequenced in a study of cytotoxic CD8 clonotypes in ibrutinib-treated CLL. Profiled with immunoSEQ multiplex PCR; TCRdb holds only in-frame clones, not every one. The table has some 76,000 clones, roughly 80% seen once. This specimen consisted of PBMCs, obtained after 24 months of ibrutinib treatment. The receptors were sampled from a human donor with chronic lymphocytic leukemia.

The chain has TRBV5-6 and TRBJ2-3, with TRBD1 identical over 7 bases. Germline V gene sequence: CDR1 SGHDT, CDR2 YYEEEE. The CDR3 has 16 residues. The junction had 9 bases not matched to a gene; V was cut back by 4 bases and J by 1 base. CDR3 protein: CASSPRTGAGTDTQYF. The CDR3, as DNA: TGTGCCAGCAGCCCTCGCACAGGGGCTGGCACAGATACGCAGTATTTT.

The J gene is TRBJ2-5, the V gene TRBV10-2; possibly TRBD2 for D (6 bases). The CDR3 totals 14 residues. V was trimmed by 6 bases and J by 1 base, leaving 12 bases between them. Germline CDR1 is WSHSY and CDR2 is SAAADI. CDR3 sequence reads: CASSSREVQETQYF. The CDR3 bases are TGCGCCAGCAGCTCGCGGGAAGTCCAAGAGACCCAGTACTTC.

A note on this clone: A far larger clone differs by one base, so this is likely a read error. Distinct nucleotide sequences in the sample also encode this CDR3. The rearrangement joins TRBV7-9 to TRBJ1-2, with 9 positions matching TRBD1. The length of the CDR3 is 15 residues. CDR1 and CDR2 (germline): SEHNR, FQNEAQ (reference sequence). The ends lost 5 bases at V and 5 bases at J; junction bases unmatched: 9. The CDR3 is CASSHRQGVGYGYTF. CDR3 sequence (DNA): TGTGCCAGCAGCCACAGACAGGGGGTCGGGTATGGCTACACCTTC.

The V gene is TRBV19, the J gene TRBJ2-7; 8 bases line up with TRBD1. V dropped 7 bases and J dropped 7; count of bases not matched to a gene: 15. Germline assignment: CDR1 LNHDA and CDR2 SQIVND (reference sequence). The CDR3 runs to 15 residues. CDR3 protein: CASTPGRPGGVEQYF. DNA for the CDR3: TGTGCCAGTACCCCGGGGAGGCCAGGGGGCGTGGAGCAGTACTTC.

This chain connects TRBV18 to TRBJ2-7, with D possibly being TRBD1 or TRBD2 (6 bases each). Trimming shortened V by 3 bases and J by 1 base, and 16 bases separated the two germline ends. This CDR3 contains 16 residues. From germline, CDR1 is KGHSH and CDR2 LQKENI. The CDR3: CASSPEGGVSSYEQYF. The CDR3 coding sequence is TGTGCCAGCTCACCGGAGGGGGGAGTCTCATCCTACGAGCAGTACTTC.

The V call is TRBV5-4, the J call TRBJ2-1; 12 bases agree with TRBD1. Losses at the gene ends were 0 bases for V and 4 bases for J; bases not matched to a gene: 5. This CDR3 has 17 amino acids. Germline V lookup: CDR1 SGHNT, CDR2 YYREEE (reference sequence). The CDR3 coding sequence is TGTGCCAGCAGCTTGGAGGGACAGGGGGCGGGTTACAATGAGCAGTTCTTC. It encodes CASSLEGQGAGYNEQFF. Filled out from reference TRBV5-4 and TRBJ2-1, the complete variable domain reads ETGVTQSPTHLIKTRGQQVTLRCSSQSGHNTVSWYQQALGQGPQFIFQYYREEENGRGNFPPRFSGLQFPNYSSELNVNALELDDSALYLCASSLEGQGAGYNEQFFGPGTRLTVL.

The chain is built from TRBV19 and TRBJ2-7, with a weak D call TRBD1 (6 bases). The CDR3 has 15 amino acids. Germline V gene sequence: CDR1 LNHDA, CDR2 SQIVND (reference sequence). V shed 1 base and J shed 5 bases, with 15 bases lying between them. The CDR3 DNA sequence: TGTGCCAGTAGTATAGGCCAGGGGATGTGGAACGAGCAGTACTTC. Its translation: CASSIGQGMWNEQYF.

The V call is TRBV6-6, the J call TRBJ2-7; either TRBD1 or TRBD2 may fit D (5 bases each). Germline V gene lookup returns CDR1 MNHNY and CDR2 SVGAGI (reference sequence). The ends were cut back, 1 base at V and 5 bases at J, with 18 bases in the middle. CDR3 size: 16 residues. CDR3 sequence reads: CASSYLGRSRGDEQYF. CDR3 sequence (DNA): TGTGCCAGCAGTTACTTGGGCCGATCTAGAGGGGACGAGCAGTACTTC.

This chain joins TRBV30 and TRBJ2-7, with D tentatively TRBD1 (5 bases). CDR3 size: 12 residues. Germline lookup yields CDR1 GTSNPN and CDR2 SVGIG (reference sequence). Trimming left V 4 bases short and J 6 bases short, with 13 bases between. The CDR3 is CAWNLRVGEQYF. The CDR3 region has the DNA TGTGCCTGGAACCTCAGGGTGGGCGAGCAGTACTTC. Full variable domain (missing parts from reference TRBV30 and TRBJ2-7): SQTIHQWPATLVQPVGSPLSLECTVEGTSNPNLYWYRQAAGRGLQLLFYSVGIGQISSEVPQNLSASRPQDRQFILSSKKLLLSDSGFYLCAWNLRVGEQYFGPGTRLTVT.

The rearrangement joins TRBV28 to TRBJ1-5; 7 positions agree with TRBD1. CDR3 length equals 15 residues. The trim removed 0 bases at V and 4 bases at J, leaving 3 bases unmatched. Germline loops: CDR1 MDHEN, CDR2 SYDVKM. CDR3 sequence (DNA): TGTGCCAGCAGTTTATGGGCAGGGGGGAATCAGCCCCAGCATTTT. Residues: CASSLWAGGNQPQHF.

This rearrangement joins TRBV5-1 to TRBJ2-7; the D call may be TRBD1 or TRBD2 (5 bases each). Germline-derived CDR1 and CDR2 are SGHRS and YFSETQ. The V and J ends lost 2 bases and 5 bases respectively, with 11 bases between them. The CDR3 has 13 residues. Written as DNA, the CDR3 is TGCGCCAGCAGCTTAGGGGAGTTGGACGAGCAGTACTTC. It specifies CASSLGELDEQYF.

The chain combines TRBV28 with TRBJ2-3; D may be TRBD2 (5 bases). The CDR3 is made up of 13 amino acids. Looked up from germline, CDR1 is MDHEN and CDR2 is SYDVKM. Between the trimmed V and J ends, which lost 4 bases and 6 bases, there was a span of 11 bases. In DNA, the CDR3 is TGTGCCAGCAGTTCCCTGGAGCGGGATACGCAGTATTTT. It codes for CASSSLERDTQYF.

V usage is TRBV6-5 and J usage is TRBJ2-3, with 7 bases fitting TRBD1. Per the germline V gene, CDR1 is MNHEY and CDR2 is SVGAGI. CDR3 length equals 15 residues. The trim removed 2 bases at V and 2 bases at J, leaving 4 bases unmatched. Here the CDR3 DNA reads TGTGCCAGCAGTTACGAGGGGGCGGTCACAGATACGCAGTATTTT. Translated, it gives CASSYEGAVTDTQYF.

As concerns this clone: One end of the junction varies from germline; a read error may be responsible. This chain joins TRBV6-5 and TRBJ2-7; 7 nucleotides match TRBD1. In germline, CDR1 is MNHEY, CDR2 SVGAGI. The CDR3 runs 14 residues. The chain's CDR3 is CASSEPGQSSEQYF. The CDR3 DNA reads TGTGCCAGCAGCGAACCGGGACAGTCCTCCGAGCAGTACTTC.

This clone was detected once. This chain links TRBV10-3 with TRBJ2-3; TRBD1 aligns across 8 bases. Germline V lookup: CDR1 ENHRY, CDR2 SYGVKD. Unmatched junction bases numbered 8, after V lost 10 bases and J lost 5 bases. This CDR3 comprises 13 residues. CDR3 in DNA: TGTGCCAACTCGGACAGGGAGGTAGATACGCAGTATTTT. Translation: CANSDREVDTQYF.

The rearrangement uses TRBV11-2 and TRBJ2-3; D gene unclear. The CDR3 runs to 17 residues. Germline loops: CDR1 SGHAT, CDR2 FQNNGV. V was trimmed by 5 bases and J by 1 base, leaving 19 bases between them. CDR3 nucleotides: TGTGCCAGCAGCGCGTTGCCGCGGCCGTACGGCACAGATACGCAGTATTTT. Amino acid sequence: CASSALPRPYGTDTQYF.

The table lists this clone with a few counts. The chain is built from TRBV19 and TRBJ2-2, with D perhaps TRBD1 or TRBD2 (5 bases each). The CDR3 extends over 15 amino acids. Looked up from germline, CDR1 is LNHDA and CDR2 is SQIVND (reference sequence). Trimming stripped 3 bases from V and 1 base from J, with 9 bases between. The CDR3 nucleotides read TGTGCCAGTAGTATGGGACCGAGGAACACCGGGGAGCTGTTTTTT. Residues: CASSMGPRNTGELFF.

This clone was seen a handful of times. The chain links TRBV18 to TRBJ2-3; D gene uncertain. The germline gives CDR1 KGHSH, CDR2 LQKENI. The V and J ends lost 4 bases and 5 bases respectively, with 10 bases between them. The CDR3 consists of 13 residues. The CDR3 region is CASSQNGQDTQYF. The CDR3 nucleotides are TGTGCCAGCTCACAGAATGGGCAAGATACGCAGTATTTT.

The CDR3 is CASTPGGSWADTQYF. CDR3 coding DNA: TGTGCCAGTACCCCGGGAGGGTCTTGGGCAGATACGCAGTATTTT. The chain employs TRBV19 and TRBJ2-3, with 8 nucleotides matching TRBD2. V lost 7 bases to trimming and J lost 4 bases; unmatched junction nucleotides: 10. The CDR3 has 15 amino acids. The germline V gene encodes CDR1 LNHDA and CDR2 SQIVND (reference sequence). The variable domain in full, completed from reference TRBV19 and TRBJ2-3, reads DGGITQSPKYLFRKEGQNVTLSCEQNLNHDAMYWYRQDPGQGLRLIYYSQIVNDFQKGDIAEGYSVSREKKESFPLTVTSAQKNPTAFYLCASTPGGSWADTQYFGPGTRLTVL.

The chain joins TRBV5-8 to TRBJ2-1; TRBD2 is a possible D gene (6 bases). The CDR3 length is 15 residues. The germline V gene has CDR1 SGHTS and CDR2 YDEGEE. V lost 4 bases and J 0 bases, leaving 11 bases between the germline ends. The CDR3 protein is CASSKGLHSYNEQFF. DNA for the CDR3: TGTGCCAGCAGCAAGGGACTTCACTCCTACAATGAGCAGTTCTTC. Full variable domain (missing parts from reference TRBV5-8 and TRBJ2-1): EAGVTQSPTHLIKTRGQQATLRCSPISGHTSVYWYQQALGLGLQFLLWYDEGEERNRGNFPPRFSGRQFPNYSSELNVNALELEDSALYLCASSKGLHSYNEQFFGPGTRLTVL.

The chain is built from TRBV25-1 and TRBJ1-6, with D uncertain. The germline gives CDR1 MGHDK, CDR2 SYGVNS. This CDR3 is 14 amino acids long. Trimming shortened V by 2 bases and J by 10 bases, and 12 bases separated the two germline ends. The CDR3 loop reads CASSEGPGRSPLHF. The CDR3 coding sequence is TGTGCCAGCAGTGAAGGGCCAGGACGGTCACCCCTCCACTTT.

The chain's CDR3 is CASSLMVNNYEQYF. CDR3 nucleotide sequence: TGTGCCAGCAGTTTGATGGTCAACAACTACGAGCAGTACTTC. The genes are TRBV28 and TRBJ2-7; D gene uncertain. Germline loops: CDR1 MDHEN, CDR2 SYDVKM. The ends were cut back, 3 bases at V and 3 bases at J, with 12 bases in the middle. This CDR3 region has 14 residues. Drawing the rest from reference TRBV28 and TRBJ2-7, the complete variable domain is DVKVTQSSRYLVKRTGEKVFLECVQDMDHENMFWYRQDPGLGLRLIYFSYDVKMKEKGDIPEGYSVSREKKERFSLILESASTNQTSMYLCASSLMVNNYEQYFGPGTRLTVT.

The chain joins TRBV11-2 to TRBJ1-1; a weak D match, TRBD1 (6 bases). Trimming pared 3 bases from V and 5 bases from J, leaving 13 bases between. Germline CDR1 SGHAT, CDR2 FQNNGV. The length of the CDR3 is 14 residues. The CDR3 region has the DNA TGTGCCAGCAGCTTTGGGGGGGCGCGGACTGAAGCTTTCTTT. Amino acid sequence: CASSFGGARTEAFF.

The rearrangement links TRBV2 to TRBJ1-4; D call uncertain. The CDR3 length is 17 residues. Germline CDR1 SNHLY, CDR2 FYNNEI. V was clipped by 4 bases and J by 0 bases, with 15 bases between them. CDR3 DNA sequence: TGTGCCAGCAGTGCAAGAGATATGTTTGCAACTAATGAAAAACTGTTTTTT. Protein sequence: CASSARDMFATNEKLFF.

The CDR3 loop reads CASSRTGGANTIYF. The CDR3 DNA reads as TGTGCCAGCAGCCGGACAGGGGGAGCGAACACCATATATTTT. The rearrangement uses TRBV7-8 and TRBJ1-3, with 10 bases lining up with TRBD1. V shed 5 bases and J 7 bases; nucleotides not matched to a gene: 5. This CDR3 has 14 residues. Germline CDR1 reads SGHVS; CDR2 reads FQNEAQ.

The chain is built from TRBV10-3 and TRBJ1-4; D ambiguous. Trimming cost V 3 bases and J 7 bases, with 6 bases left between them. The CDR3 consists of 12 residues. Per germline, CDR1 ENHRY and CDR2 SYGVKD. CDR3: CAISEDGEKLFF. The CDR3 DNA follows: TGTGCCATCAGTGAAGACGGTGAAAAACTGTTTTTT.

The rearrangement uses TRBV7-2 and TRBJ1-5, with a weak D call TRBD1 (6 bases). The CDR3 totals 18 residues. V dropped 4 bases and J dropped 3 bases, with 22 bases sitting between them. In germline, CDR1 is SGHTA, CDR2 FQGNSA. CDR3 region: CASSSRARQAGNNQPQHF. For the CDR3, the DNA is TGTGCCAGCAGCTCGAGGGCGAGACAGGCGGGGAACAATCAGCCCCAGCATTTT.